These 7 T cell receptor beta chains came from one sample sequenced in a study of T-cell reconstitution after alpha-beta-depleted transplantation in children. A library of TCRbeta sequences, prepared with unique molecular identifiers, was generated. MiXCR was run by TCRdb on the PCR reads, yielding one entry per CDR3 protein. The repertoire consists of about 400,000 distinct CDR3 sequences, with over 20% occurring once and the leading ten covering 3.8%. Sequences were derived from PBMCs from the stem cell graft donor, sampled from the stem cell graft. The receptors originated from a human donor who donated a stem cell graft to a child with acute myeloid leukemia.

This clonotype was detected once. This CDR3 is CASTQVSDTQYF. The CDR3, as DNA: TGTGCCAGCACCCAAGTATCAGATACGCAGTATTTT. The chain combines TRBV12-3 or TRBV12-4 with TRBJ2-3; D remains unclear. With 7 bases removed from V and 4 bases from J, the gap between germline ends came to 9 bases. The CDR3 is 12 amino acids.

This clonotype was seen at least ten times. The J gene is TRBJ2-7, the V gene TRBV6-5, with 9 bases fitting TRBD2. The CDR3 has 15 amino acids. The ends lost 4 bases at V and 5 bases at J; junction bases unmatched: 9. CDR1 is MNHEY and CDR2 is SVGAGI in the germline V gene. Here the CDR3 reads CASSWLAGESDEQYF. Written as DNA, the CDR3 is TGTGCCAGCAGTTGGTTAGCGGGAGAATCCGACGAGCAGTACTTC.

V usage is TRBV20-1 and J usage is TRBJ2-3; D remains ambiguous. The germline gives CDR1 DFQATT, CDR2 SNEGSKA (reference sequence). The CDR3 length is 11 residues. V shed 3 bases and J shed 6 bases, with 7 bases lying between them. The CDR3 loop reads CSASRTDTQYF. CDR3 DNA: TGCAGTGCTAGTAGAACGGATACGCAGTATTTT.

The rearrangement joins TRBV28 to TRBJ2-1; 12 bases align to TRBD2. V lost 5 bases, J lost 4 bases, and 15 bases stayed unmatched. This CDR3 has 19 amino acids. Germline-derived CDR1 and CDR2 are MDHEN and SYDVKM. The CDR3 bases are TGTGCCAGCAGTCTCCCCACTCAGACTAGCGGGAGAGGGTACAATGAGCAGTTCTTC. Encoded protein: CASSLPTQTSGRGYNEQFF.

The rearrangement links TRBV5-1 to TRBJ2-6; D is undetermined. From germline, CDR1 is SGHRS and CDR2 YFSETQ. The V end was cut by 0 bases, the J end by 0 bases, with 10 bases between. The CDR3 has 17 amino acids. In nucleotides, the CDR3 is TGCGCCAGCAGCTTGGAAGAAGGGAACTCTGGGGCCAACGTCCTGACTTTC. It encodes CASSLEEGNSGANVLTF.

This clonotype was found a few times. The rearrangement joins TRBV6-2 or TRBV6-3 to TRBJ2-1; 8 bases fit TRBD2. Unmatched junction bases numbered 3, after V lost 0 bases and J lost 2 bases. The CDR3 totals 16 residues. The germline V gene encodes CDR1 MNHEY and CDR2 SVGEGT. The CDR3 DNA reads as TGTGCCAGCAGTTACTCGGGCGGGAGGACCTACAATGAGCAGTTCTTC. It encodes CASSYSGGRTYNEQFF.

This clonotype was seen ten or more times. This chain joins TRBV12-3 or TRBV12-4 and TRBJ2-3, with TRBD1 matching over 7 bases. The CDR3 covers 14 residues. V lost 1 base and J lost 5; bases outside the gene matches: 3. The CDR3 nucleotides read TGTGCCAGCAGTTTAGTAAGGGGGCGAGATACGCAGTATTTT. Encoded protein: CASSLVRGRDTQYF.